This passage covers 15 T cell receptor beta chains from one sample sequenced in a study of T cells in localized non-small cell lung cancer. Method: immunoSEQ multiplex PCR; TCRdb's copy keeps in-frame clones and lacks some. Counted here are around 3,400 clones, 28% occurring once; the ten biggest clones make up more than 13%. Sequencing used lung tumor tissue, obtained before any cancer treatment. The receptor set was obtained from a male donor at least 60 years old with stage I lung adenocarcinoma.

V and J are TRBV11-3 and TRBJ1-5; tentatively, D is TRBD1 (5 bases). CDR3 length equals 16 residues. The germline V gene encodes CDR1 SGHNT and CDR2 YENEEA. V was pared by 3 bases and J by 1 base, with 13 bases between. In DNA, the CDR3 is TGTGCCAGCAGCTTGATGACAGATAGAAGCAATCAGCCCCAGCATTTT. It codes for CASSLMTDRSNQPQHF.

Written as DNA, the CDR3 is TGTGCCAGCAGTGAATATATGAGCCTAACTTCCACAGATACGCAGTATTTT. Its translation: CASSEYMSLTSTDTQYF. V gene TRBV25-1 combines with J gene TRBJ2-3; D uncertain. Germline V CDR1 and CDR2: MGHDK, SYGVNS. Trimming left V 0 bases short and J 2 bases short, with 15 bases between. The CDR3 loop spans 17 amino acids.

This clone occurred a few times. The chain uses TRBV14 and TRBJ1-1, with D unclear. Germline V gene data show CDR1 as SGHDN and CDR2 as FVKESK. Trimming removed 4 bases from V and 0 bases from J, with 6 bases in between. CDR3 length equals 13 residues. CDR3 nucleotide sequence: TGTGCCAGCAGCCCGCTGGTGAACACTGAAGCTTTCTTT. Encoded protein: CASSPLVNTEAFF.

This clone is categorized as medium-sized (0.01 to 0.1%). The chain links TRBV6-8 to TRBJ1-1; the D is unclear. The CDR3 totals 12 residues. Germline V gene data show CDR1 as MNHGY and CDR2 as SAAAGT. The V end was cut by 6 bases, the J end by 3 bases, with 8 bases between. CDR3 nucleotides: TGTGCCAGCAGGACGGCCTACACTGAAGCTTTCTTT. Protein sequence: CASRTAYTEAFF.

The rearrangement joins TRBV16 to TRBJ1-5, with no clear D. CDR1 and CDR2 from the germline V gene are KGHSY and FQNENV. The CDR3 is 15 residues long. Trimming took 0 bases from V and 1 from J, leaving 7 bases between them. CDR3 protein: CASSQSGRSNQPQHF. The DNA of the CDR3 is TGTGCCAGCAGCCAATCGGGCCGGAGCAATCAGCCCCAGCATTTT.

This CDR3 reads CASRPGQSNYGYTF. The CDR3 bases are TGTGCCAGCAGGCCCGGACAGTCTAACTATGGCTACACCTTC. The V call is TRBV6-8, the J call TRBJ1-2, with a tentative D call TRBD1 (6 bases). The CDR3 is made up of 14 amino acids. V shed 6 bases and J shed 0 bases, with 11 bases lying between them. Germline V CDR1 and CDR2: MNHGY, SAAAGT.

This clone is medium-sized within its sample. The chain is built from TRBV6-8 and TRBJ1-1; TRBD1 matches at 9 bases. V shed 4 bases, J shed 2 bases, and the junction held 5 bases outside the gene matches. CDR1 is MNHGY, CDR2 SAAAGT, per germline. The CDR3 is 15 residues long. In DNA form, the CDR3 reads TGTGCCAGCAGTTTCGACAGGGGGGCTAACACTGAAGCTTTCTTT. Translating it yields CASSFDRGANTEAFF.

This clone is medium-sized by share. CDR3 region: CASSLQGAVEKLFF. The CDR3 DNA reads as TGTGCCAGCAGCTTGCAGGGGGCGGTTGAAAAACTGTTTTTT. The V gene is TRBV11-3, the J gene TRBJ1-4; 8 nucleotides align to TRBD1. From germline, CDR1 is SGHNT and CDR2 YENEEA. After removal of 3 bases from V and 7 bases from J, the junction contained 4 bases not matched to a gene. The length of the CDR3 is 14 residues. The complete variable domain, with remaining parts taken from reference TRBV11-3 and TRBJ1-4, reads EAGVVQSPRYKIIEKKQPVAFWCNPISGHNTLYWYLQNLGQGPELLIRYENEEAVDDSQLPKDRFSAERLKGVDSTLKIQPAELGDSAVYLCASSLQGAVEKLFFGSGTQLSVL.

About this clone: This specimen includes other DNA sequences encoding the same CDR3. The chain carries TRBV30 and TRBJ1-2; weak D call: TRBD1 (5 bases). The CDR3 totals 13 residues. Germline V lookup: CDR1 GTSNPN, CDR2 SVGIG (reference sequence). Trimming pared 2 bases from V and 2 bases from J, leaving 9 bases between. CDR3: CAWSNRINYGYTF. CDR3 bases: TGTGCCTGGAGTAACAGGATAAACTATGGCTACACCTTC.

This clone was counted ten times or more. The chain uses TRBV7-8 and TRBJ2-7; maybe TRBD2 (7 bases). The CDR3 sequence is 13 residues long. Germline values: CDR1 SGHVS, CDR2 FQNEAQ. Deletions cut 1 base from V and 6 bases from J, with 10 bases between. The CDR3 protein is CASSLGGGPEQYF. DNA for the CDR3: TGTGCCAGCAGCTTAGGGGGGGGGCCCGAGCAGTACTTC.

The chain combines TRBV19 with TRBJ2-2, with D possibly TRBD1 on 5 matching bases. Trimming took 8 bases from V and 1 from J, leaving 14 bases between them. In germline, CDR1 is LNHDA, CDR2 SQIVND (reference sequence). CDR3 length: 15 residues. The CDR3 protein is CASGKTALNTGELFF. CDR3 nucleotide sequence: TGTGCCAGTGGGAAGACAGCCCTGAACACCGGGGAGCTGTTTTTT.

The gene calls are TRBV2 and TRBJ2-2; D uncertain. Germline V gene lookup returns CDR1 SNHLY and CDR2 FYNNEI. The CDR3 loop spans 12 amino acids. The V end lost 5 bases, the J end lost 1 base, and 2 bases lay between the germline ends. Here the CDR3 DNA reads TGTGCCAGCAGTCAGAACACCGGGGAGCTGTTTTTT. Translated: CASSQNTGELFF. The full variable domain, rest sourced from reference TRBV2 and TRBJ2-2, is EPEVTQTPSHQVTQMGQEVILRCVPISNHLYFYWYRQILGQKVEFLVSFYNNEISEKSEIFDDQFSVERPDGSNFTLKIRSTKLEDSAMYFCASSQNTGELFFGEGSRLTVL.

Relative to its sample, this clone is large. V gene TRBV30 combines with J gene TRBJ1-6, with TRBD1 matching over 9 bases. Germline CDR1 is GTSNPN and CDR2 is SVGIG (reference sequence). The CDR3 is 16 amino acids. Trimming took 4 bases from V and 4 from J; bases not matched to a gene: 8. CDR3 coding DNA: TGTGCCTGGAAGCCCGAGACAGGGGGGTATAATTCACCCCTCCACTTT. Translation gives CAWKPETGGYNSPLHF. The entire variable domain, with the rest obtained from reference TRBV30 and TRBJ1-6, is as follows: SQTIHQWPATLVQPVGSPLSLECTVEGTSNPNLYWYRQAAGRGLQLLFYSVGIGQISSEVPQNLSASRPQDRQFILSSKKLLLSDSGFYLCAWKPETGGYNSPLHFGNGTRLTVT.

The rearrangement uses TRBV19 and TRBJ2-3; D possibly corresponds to TRBD1 (6 bases). The V end was cut by 9 bases, the J end by 0 bases, with 13 bases between. Germline-derived CDR1 and CDR2 are LNHDA and SQIVND (reference sequence). This CDR3 has 14 residues. This CDR3 reads CASGTDSSTDTQYF. For the CDR3, the DNA is TGTGCCAGCGGAACGGACAGCAGCACAGATACGCAGTATTTT.

This clone was counted a few times. The chain couples TRBV6-8 to TRBJ1-3, with D possibly TRBD1 on 5 matching bases. Trimming removed 4 bases at V and 0 bases at J, with 10 bases between. CDR1 and CDR2 from the germline V gene are MNHGY and SAAAGT. The CDR3 length is 15 residues. CDR3 loop: CASSSDSSSGNTIYF. The CDR3 nucleotides read TGTGCCAGCAGTTCCGACAGTTCCTCTGGAAACACCATATATTTT.